The 8 T cell receptor beta chains below come from one sample, sequenced in a study of T cells in Graves' hyperthyroidism and ophthalmopathy. There were TCR beta CDR3 regions amplified from RNA transcripts. The HTBI primer set served for first-round RT-PCR of the TCR CDR3. MiXCR was run by TCRdb on the multiplex PCR reads, yielding one entry per CDR3 protein. This table holds roughly 510,000 distinct CDR3 sequences, less than 25% found once. The specimen sequenced was blood. These receptors all stem from a man aged 18 to 30 with Graves' hyperthyroidism.

The sample holds many counts of this clonotype. The chain has TRBV9 and TRBJ1-1; unclear D gene. Germline CDR1 SGDLS, CDR2 YYNGEE. This CDR3 has 14 residues. Trimming removed 0 bases at V and 1 base at J, with 7 bases between. CDR3 residues: CASSVVGENTEAFF. CDR3 nucleotide sequence: TGTGCCAGCAGCGTAGTCGGGGAGAACACTGAAGCTTTCTTT.

About this clonotype: The conserved phenylalanine or tryptophan normally closing the CDR3 is absent here, so this likely arose from a read error. J is TRBJ1-1 and V is TRBV6-2 or TRBV6-3, with D perhaps matching TRBD1 (5 bases). The CDR3 sequence is 15 residues long. Germline values: CDR1 MNHEY, CDR2 SVGEGT. CDR3: CASSRWGPLNTEAFL. The CDR3 DNA is TGTGCCAGCAGTCGTTGGGGACCGTTGAACACTGAGGCTTTCCTT.

This clonotype has ten or more counts. The CDR3 sequence: CASSRPRTGRGTQYF. The CDR3 nucleotides read TGTGCCAGCAGTCGACCACGGACAGGGAGGGGGACCCAGTACTTC. V is TRBV12-3 or TRBV12-4 and J is TRBJ2-5; D is perhaps TRBD1 (8 bases). The CDR3 runs 15 residues. V was cut by 5 bases and J by 7 bases, with 20 bases left in between.

This chain joins TRBV6-1 and TRBJ1-1, with 7 bases fitting TRBD1. This CDR3 contains 15 residues. Trimming at V came to 4 bases and at J to 3 bases, leaving 8 bases not matched to a gene. The germline gives CDR1 MNHNS, CDR2 SASEGT. The CDR3 DNA reads as TGTGCCAGCAGTGCCGGGACAGACCGACACACTGAAGCTTTCTTT. It encodes CASSAGTDRHTEAFF.

Ten or more counts support this clonotype. The chain employs TRBV2 and TRBJ1-1; possibly TRBD1 for D (5 bases). The V gene lost 4 bases and the J gene lost 2 bases, with 11 bases spanning the gap. The CDR3 spans 14 residues. Germline V CDR1 and CDR2: SNHLY, FYNNEI. The DNA for the CDR3 is TGTGCCAGCAGTGCCCAGGGAAGTAACACTGAAGCTTTCTTT. Translating it yields CASSAQGSNTEAFF.

This rearrangement joins TRBV10-2 to TRBJ2-2; D may be TRBD1 or TRBD2 (6 bases each). V lost 7 bases and J lost 5, with 17 bases in between. CDR3 length: 15 residues. The germline V gene has CDR1 WSHSY and CDR2 SAAADI. The CDR3 DNA is TGCGCCAGCATTGTAGACGGGGGCGGGACCGGGGAGCTGTTTTTT. Protein sequence: CASIVDGGGTGELFF.

This clonotype was found many times. This chain links TRBV11-2 with TRBJ1-6, with TRBD1 matching over 7 bases. There are 15 residues in the CDR3. Germline CDR1 reads SGHAT; CDR2 reads FQNNGV. The J segment lost 5 bases and the V segment lost 5 bases, leaving 6 bases of the junction unmatched. CDR3 region: CASSTDRAHNSPLHF. As DNA, the CDR3 is TGTGCCAGCAGCACCGACAGGGCCCATAATTCACCCCTCCACTTT.

Many counts were recorded for this clonotype. This rearrangement joins TRBV20-1 to TRBJ1-2; D is unclear. Trimming stripped 1 base from V and 5 bases from J, with 8 bases between. CDR3 length: 12 amino acids. Germline V gene sequence: CDR1 DFQATT, CDR2 SNEGSKA (reference sequence). This CDR3 reads CSARGQRYGYTF. The DNA of the CDR3 is TGCAGTGCTAGAGGACAAAGATATGGCTACACCTTC.